This TCR beta chain stems from a study of patients and donors after allogeneic stem cell transplantation (dated by TCRdb to about 2020). Inclusive of the bounding cysteine and phenylalanine, the CDR3 is 13 residues long. Only the CDR3 portion is preserved as DNA: 39 bases, with reading frame beginning at the first base. The V and J ends are trimmed by 1 base and 6 bases, leaving 6 bases between them. This clonotype was found many times. Its antigen has not been determined. No much larger clonotype is one base removed from it; base qualities were not supplied. Library generation was performed with RT-PCR. The sequencer was a NextSeq 550. The public reads were quality trimmed at Q25 with fastp and then assembled into clones with MiXCR by TCRdb, keeping productive beta chains. When rows share a CDR3 protein, they turn into one entry using the most common DNA and genes. This sample is represented by around 82,000 distinct CDR3 sequences; 4.5% to 5% of them were singletons. Of the sample, around 3% is held by the ten largest clones.

Sequenced material: blood, either unsorted or a sorted T cell fraction (not recorded which). The sequence links TRBV12-3 or TRBV12-4 to TRBJ2-2, with the identity of the D gene unclear. This receptor was identified in a human donor who was either an allogeneic HSCT recipient or a stem cell or donor lymphocyte infusion donor (not recorded which). It is not recorded whose cells these are; they may come from a transplant donor. DNA sequence: TGTGCCAGCAGTTTAGTGAGGTCCGGGGAGCTGTTTTTT. Its translation reads: CASSLVRSGELFF.